One and the same sample provided the 19 T cell receptor beta chains below, sequenced in a study of T cell changes during pregnancy in multiple sclerosis. TCRdb's table, derived via immunoSEQ multiplex PCR, lists solely in-frame clones and lacks some. This sample yields just under 65,000 clones, of which approximately 93% are seen a single time; approximately 3.4% belongs to the top ten. The sample consisted of CD8+ T cells from peripheral blood mononuclear cells, taken in the second trimester of pregnancy. The receptors were sampled from a female donor with multiple sclerosis, enrolled in a pregnancy study.

This chain uses TRBV9 with TRBJ2-2, with D possibly being TRBD1 (6 bases). Germline values: CDR1 SGDLS, CDR2 YYNGEE. Trimming removed 3 bases at V and 0 bases at J, with 9 bases between. The length of the CDR3 is 15 residues. The CDR3 nucleotides read TGTGCCAGCAGCGCCGGGACACCGAACACCGGGGAGCTGTTTTTT. This gives the protein CASSAGTPNTGELFF. The full variable domain, rest sourced from reference TRBV9 and TRBJ2-2, is DSGVTQTPKHLITATGQRVTLRCSPRSGDLSVYWYQQSLDQGLQFLIQYYNGEERAKGNILERFSAQQFPDLHSELNLSSLELGDSALYFCASSAGTPNTGELFFGEGSRLTVL.

The CDR3 loop is CASSSGVSGETQYF. The CDR3 nucleotides are TGTGCCAGCAGTTCAGGGGTATCCGGTGAGACCCAGTACTTC. The chain joins TRBV27 to TRBJ2-5; the D gene is possibly TRBD1 (6 bases). The CDR3 is 14 residues long. The V gene lost 4 bases and the J gene lost 5 bases, with 14 bases spanning the gap. The germline gives CDR1 MNHEY, CDR2 SMNVEV (reference sequence).

This clone is a singleton in its sample. This rearrangement joins TRBV4-1 to TRBJ2-7; 7 bases agree with TRBD1. The CDR3 totals 14 residues. Germline assignment: CDR1 MGHRA and CDR2 YSYEKL. The ends lost 0 bases at V and 5 bases at J; junction bases unmatched: 4. CDR3 region: CASSQEGTENEQYF. The CDR3 nucleotides read TGCGCCAGCAGCCAAGAAGGGACAGAGAACGAGCAGTACTTC.

The chain uses TRBV7-2 and TRBJ2-7, with 11 bases fitting TRBD2. J lost 1 base, V lost 8 bases, and 4 bases had no gene match. CDR1 and CDR2 from the germline V gene are SGHTA and FQGNSA. This CDR3 spans 14 amino acids. The CDR3 nucleotides are TGTGCCAGCGGGTTAGCGGGAGGGTCCTACGAGCAGTACTTC. It encodes CASGLAGGSYEQYF.

The rearrangement uses TRBV7-8 and TRBJ2-7, with D unclear. Germline CDR1 SGHVS, CDR2 FQNEAQ. V lost 3 bases and J lost 2, with 11 bases in between. This CDR3 is 14 amino acids long. CDR3 protein: CASSLETPTYEQYF. In DNA, the CDR3 is TGTGCCAGCAGCTTGGAGACTCCTACCTACGAGCAGTACTTC.

The chain recombines TRBV6-4 with TRBJ1-1, with D possibly matching TRBD1 (6 bases). Germline CDR1 MRHNA, CDR2 SNTAGT. The CDR3 length is 13 residues. V lost 0 bases and J 11 bases, leaving 13 bases between the germline ends. CDR3 sequence reads: CASSDSTGLRAFF. As DNA, the CDR3 is TGTGCCAGCAGTGACTCAACAGGGTTGAGGGCTTTCTTT.

The genes are TRBV6-1 and TRBJ2-1; possibly TRBD2 for D (6 bases). The CDR3 has 14 amino acids. CDR1 is MNHNS and CDR2 is SASEGT in the germline V gene. Trimming left V 1 base short and J 7 bases short, with 11 bases between. The CDR3 nucleotides read TGTGCCAGCAGTGAAGGGGGACTTCAAAATGAGCAGTTCTTC. Translation gives CASSEGGLQNEQFF.

The chain employs TRBV2 and TRBJ2-7; 8 positions agree with TRBD2. With V trimmed by 7 bases and J by 3 bases, 11 bases remained unmatched. The V gene's germline CDR1 is SNHLY and CDR2 FYNNEI. The CDR3 runs 15 residues. CDR3 in amino acids: CASNPTPGLDYEQYF. In DNA, the CDR3 is TGTGCCAGCAACCCTACTCCGGGACTAGACTACGAGCAGTACTTC.

The rearrangement joins TRBV6-6 to TRBJ1-1; no firm D call. The CDR3 has 14 residues. Trimming pared 5 bases from V and 9 bases from J, leaving 19 bases between. Germline assignment: CDR1 MNHNY and CDR2 SVGAGI (reference sequence). The CDR3 sequence is CASSGRLEPQKAFF. CDR3 in DNA: TGTGCCAGCAGTGGTAGATTGGAGCCACAAAAAGCTTTCTTT.

This chain uses TRBV30 with TRBJ2-7; 7 nucleotides line up with TRBD2. The CDR3 sequence is 13 residues long. Germline V gene data show CDR1 as GTSNPN and CDR2 as SVGIG (reference sequence). J lost 3 bases, V lost 2 bases, and 4 bases had no gene match. The CDR3 nucleotides read TGTGCCTGGAGTATAGGGGAGGGCTACGAGCAGTACTTC. It is translated as CAWSIGEGYEQYF.

The CDR3 region is CASSVATDRGPGETQYF. The CDR3 DNA reads as TGTGCCAGCAGCGTAGCCACTGACAGGGGGCCGGGGGAGACCCAGTACTTC. The chain employs TRBV9 and TRBJ2-5, with TRBD1 matching 10 bases. CDR1 SGDLS and CDR2 YYNGEE come from the germline V gene. The CDR3 totals 17 residues. With 0 bases clipped from V and 5 bases from J, the junction kept 10 bases outside the gene matches.

The rearrangement uses TRBV23-1 and TRBJ2-7; 10 nucleotides line up with TRBD1. TRBV23-1 is designated an ORF whose function remains uncertain. V lost 4 bases, J lost 3 bases, and 6 bases stayed unmatched. This CDR3 contains 15 residues. The CDR3 DNA is TGCGCCAGCAGTCGCCGACAGGGGGCTCTCTACGAGCAGTACTTC. This codes for CASSRRQGALYEQYF.

The chain links TRBV30 to TRBJ2-7; D is perhaps TRBD2 (5 bases). V was cut by 8 bases and J by 6 bases, with 14 bases left in between. Germline CDR1 reads GTSNPN; CDR2 reads SVGIG (reference sequence). The CDR3 has 11 amino acids. CDR3 sequence reads: CAVETTAEQYF. CDR3 DNA sequence: TGTGCCGTCGAGACTACGGCCGAGCAGTACTTC.

The J gene is TRBJ1-2, the V gene TRBV28, with 7 nucleotides matching TRBD1. Germline trimming cut 5 bases from V and 4 bases from J; bases unmatched to any gene: 7. The CDR3 contains 14 residues. Germline CDR1 is MDHEN and CDR2 is SYDVKM. The CDR3 bases are TGTGCCAGCAGTCGATACGACAGGGCCTATGGCTACACCTTC. It codes for CASSRYDRAYGYTF.

The CDR3, as DNA: TGTGCCACCAGCTGGACAGGGAGCGATGGCTACACCTTC. Residues: CATSWTGSDGYTF. The chain has TRBV15 and TRBJ1-2, with 8 positions matching TRBD1. The CDR3 contains 13 residues. V shed 5 bases and J 6 bases; nucleotides not matched to a gene: 5. Germline-derived CDR1 and CDR2 are LNHNV and YYDKDF (reference sequence). The variable domain in full, with the rest retrieved from reference TRBV15 and TRBJ1-2, is DAMVIQNPRYQVTQFGKPVTLSCSQTLNHNVMYWYQQKSSQAPKLLFHYYDKDFNNEADTPDNFQSRRPNTSFCFLDIRSPGLGDTAMYLCATSWTGSDGYTFGSGTRLTVV.

This chain joins TRBV7-3 and TRBJ2-7, with 10 bases matching TRBD2. CDR1 is SGHTA and CDR2 is FQGTGA in the germline V gene. The CDR3 is 17 residues long. V lost 0 bases to trimming and J lost 0 bases; unmatched junction nucleotides: 5. Here the CDR3 reads CASSLTSLAGASYEQYF. The CDR3 region has the DNA TGTGCCAGCAGCTTAACGAGCCTAGCGGGAGCCTCCTACGAGCAGTACTTC.

In regard to this clone: Mismatch with germline at one junction end may stem from a read error. Here the CDR3 DNA reads TGTGCCAGCAGTTTGGGGACTAGCGATCAGCCCCAGCATTTT. Protein sequence: CASSLGTSDQPQHF. The chain combines TRBV28 with TRBJ1-5; D is possibly TRBD1 (5 bases). The CDR3 runs to 14 residues. Germline CDR1 MDHEN, CDR2 SYDVKM.

This chain uses TRBV25-1 with TRBJ1-1; D is undetermined. The germline V gene has CDR1 MGHDK and CDR2 SYGVNS. V was pared by 6 bases and J by 3 bases, with 11 bases between. This CDR3 is 13 amino acids long. The CDR3 bases are TGTGCCAGCAGCCTACAGAGGGACACTGAAGCTTTCTTT. The encoded protein is CASSLQRDTEAFF.

The chain recombines TRBV4-1 with TRBJ2-3; 9 bases align to TRBD2. CDR3 length equals 16 residues. V gave up 4 bases and J gave up 3 bases; unmatched junction bases: 8. In germline, CDR1 is MGHRA, CDR2 YSYEKL. The CDR3 sequence is CASSLRSSGATDTQYF. The CDR3 nucleotides read TGCGCCAGCAGCCTTCGTTCTAGCGGGGCGACAGATACGCAGTATTTT.